These T cell receptor beta chains were read from a single sample in a study of blood T cells in healthy people across ages. TCRdb reprocessed the 5' RACE reads via MiXCR and lists one record per CDR3 protein. The table shows approximately 1.5 million distinct CDR3 sequences, with 42% occurring only once. The source material was blood. These TCRs come from a woman aged 18-30 years in good health. The CDR3 runs from the conserved cysteine through the conserved F or W. Each record gives: D gene, clone size, V gene, J gene, CDR3 DNA, CDR3 protein. D genes are given only for firm matches. Size is omitted from some rows. Given values are once, few, many or a class for expanded clones.

.	once	TRBV6-5	TRBJ2-1	TGTGCCAGCAAGTTGGGGCTCTCGAACAATGAGCAGTTCTTC	CASKLGLSNNEQFF
.	few	TRBV6-5	TRBJ1-1	TGTGCCAGCAGTTACTCAGGGTCCACTGAAGCTTTCTTT	CASSYSGSTEAFF
.	.	TRBV7-2	TRBJ2-3	TGTGCCAGCAGCTTAGCGGGGCAGACGCAGTATTTT	CASSLAGQTQYF
.	.	TRBV5-1	TRBJ2-1	TGCGCCAGCAGCCCGGACTCGGTCTACAATGAGCAGTTCTTC	CASSPDSVYNEQFF
.	.	TRBV28	TRBJ2-1	TGTGCCAGCAGTTACAGCGGTGCCTTTGACTACAATGAGCAGTTCTTC	CASSYSGAFDYNEQFF
TRBD1	few	TRBV12-3/TRBV12-4	TRBJ1-4	TGTGCCAGCAGCCACCACAGGGGCTCGGATGAAAAACTGTTTTTT	CASSHHRGSDEKLFF
.	many	TRBV6-2/TRBV6-3	TRBJ2-7	TGTGCCAGCGGCTACTACGAGCAGTACTTC	CASGYYEQYF
TRBD1	.	TRBV30	TRBJ1-2	TGTGCCTGGAGTGTGGGGACAGGCGGCTATGGCTACACCTTC	CAWSVGTGGYGYTF
.	.	TRBV21-1	TRBJ1-5	TGTGCCAGCAGCGTGACAGCGGGAGGTAAGGGTCAGCCCCAGCATTTT	CASSVTAGGKGQPQHF
.	few	TRBV4-2	TRBJ1-5	TGTGCCAGCAGCCAAGATGTGGCAGGGGAAAGTCAGCCCCAGCATTTT	CASSQDVAGESQPQHF
TRBD1	.	TRBV20-1	TRBJ1-1	TGCAGTGCTAGACCCCATGACAGGGGGCTGAACACTGAAGCTTTCTTT	CSARPHDRGLNTEAFF